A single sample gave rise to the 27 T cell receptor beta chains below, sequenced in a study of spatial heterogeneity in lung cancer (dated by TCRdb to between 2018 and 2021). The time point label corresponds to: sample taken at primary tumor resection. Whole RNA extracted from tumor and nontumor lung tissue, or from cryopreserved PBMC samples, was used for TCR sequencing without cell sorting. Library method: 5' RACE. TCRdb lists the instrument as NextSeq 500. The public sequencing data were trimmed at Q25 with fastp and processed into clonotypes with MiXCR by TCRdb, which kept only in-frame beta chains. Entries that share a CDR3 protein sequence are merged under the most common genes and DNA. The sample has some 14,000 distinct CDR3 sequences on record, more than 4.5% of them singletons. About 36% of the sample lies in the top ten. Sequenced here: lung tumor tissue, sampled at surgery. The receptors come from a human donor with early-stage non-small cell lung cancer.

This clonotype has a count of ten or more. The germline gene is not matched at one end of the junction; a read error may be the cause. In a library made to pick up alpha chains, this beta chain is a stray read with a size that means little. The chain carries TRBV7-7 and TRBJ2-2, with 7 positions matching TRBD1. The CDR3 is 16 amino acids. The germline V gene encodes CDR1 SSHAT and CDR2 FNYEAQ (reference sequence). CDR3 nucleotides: TGTGCTAGCAGCTTAGAGGCAGGGGGTAACACCGGGGAGCTGTTTTTT. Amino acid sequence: CASSLEAGGNTGELFF.

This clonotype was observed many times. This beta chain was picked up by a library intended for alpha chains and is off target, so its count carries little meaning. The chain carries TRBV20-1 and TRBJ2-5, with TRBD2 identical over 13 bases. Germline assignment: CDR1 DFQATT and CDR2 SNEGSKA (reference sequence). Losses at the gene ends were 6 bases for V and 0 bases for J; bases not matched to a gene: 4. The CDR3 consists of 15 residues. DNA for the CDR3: TGCAGTGCCAGGACTAGCGGGGGTTACCAAGAGACCCAGTACTTC. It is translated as CSARTSGGYQETQYF.

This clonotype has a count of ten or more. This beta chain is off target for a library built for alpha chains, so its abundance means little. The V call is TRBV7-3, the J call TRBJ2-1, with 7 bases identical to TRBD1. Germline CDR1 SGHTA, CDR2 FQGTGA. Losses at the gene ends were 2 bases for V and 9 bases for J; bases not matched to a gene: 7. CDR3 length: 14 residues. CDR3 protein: CASSLDRESGEQFF. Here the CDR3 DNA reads TGTGCCAGCAGCTTAGACAGGGAATCGGGTGAGCAGTTCTTC.

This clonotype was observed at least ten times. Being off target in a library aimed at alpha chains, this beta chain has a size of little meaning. The CDR3 DNA sequence: TGCAGCGTTGTGGGGTTTCAGGACACCGGGGAGCTGTTTTTT. Translating gives CSVVGFQDTGELFF. The chain is built from TRBV29-1 and TRBJ2-2; D is unresolved. The ends were cut back, 4 bases at V and 3 bases at J, with 12 bases in the middle. The CDR3 is made up of 14 amino acids. Germline V gives CDR1 SQVTM, CDR2 ANQGSEA.

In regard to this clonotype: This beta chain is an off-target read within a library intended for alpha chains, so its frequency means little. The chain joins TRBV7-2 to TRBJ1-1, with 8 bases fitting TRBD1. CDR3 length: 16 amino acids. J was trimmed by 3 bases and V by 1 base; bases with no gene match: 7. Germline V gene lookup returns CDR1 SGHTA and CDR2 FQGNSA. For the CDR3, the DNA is TGTGCCAGCAGCTTAGTGTGGGACAGGACAGACACTGAAGCTTTCTTT. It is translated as CASSLVWDRTDTEAFF. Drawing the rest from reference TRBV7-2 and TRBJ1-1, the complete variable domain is GAGVSQSPSNKVTEKGKDVELRCDPISGHTALYWYRQSLGQGLEFLIYFQGNSAPDKSGLPSDRFSAERTGGSVSTLTIQRTQQEDSAVYLCASSLVWDRTDTEAFFGQGTRLTVV.

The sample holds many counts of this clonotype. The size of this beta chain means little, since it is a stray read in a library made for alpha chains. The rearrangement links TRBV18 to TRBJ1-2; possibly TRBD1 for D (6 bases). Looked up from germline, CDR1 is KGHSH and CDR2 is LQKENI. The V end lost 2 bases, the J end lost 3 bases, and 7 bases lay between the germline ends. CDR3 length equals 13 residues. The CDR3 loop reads CASSPSGDYGYTF. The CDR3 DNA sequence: TGTGCCAGCTCACCATCAGGGGACTATGGCTACACCTTC. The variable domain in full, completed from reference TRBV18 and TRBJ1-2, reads NAGVMQNPRHLVRRRGQEARLRCSPMKGHSHVYWYRQLPEEGLKFMVYLQKENIIDESGMPKERFSAEFPKEGPSILRIQQVVRGDSAAYFCASSPSGDYGYTFGSGTRLTVV.

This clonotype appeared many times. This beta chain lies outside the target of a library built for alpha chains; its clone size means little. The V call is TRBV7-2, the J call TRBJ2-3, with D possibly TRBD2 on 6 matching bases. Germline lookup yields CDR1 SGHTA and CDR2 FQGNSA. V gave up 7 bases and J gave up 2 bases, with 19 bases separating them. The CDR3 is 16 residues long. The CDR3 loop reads CASKKTGAGLTDTQYF. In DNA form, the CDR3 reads TGTGCCAGCAAGAAAACGGGAGCCGGGCTCACAGATACGCAGTATTTT.

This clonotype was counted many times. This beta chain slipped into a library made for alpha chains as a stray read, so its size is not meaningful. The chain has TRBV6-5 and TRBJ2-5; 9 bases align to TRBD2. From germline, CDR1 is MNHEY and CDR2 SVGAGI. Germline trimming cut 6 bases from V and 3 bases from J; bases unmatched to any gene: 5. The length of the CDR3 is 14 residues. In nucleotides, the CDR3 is TGTGCCAGCAGAGGACTAGCGTCGGAAGAGACCCAGTACTTC. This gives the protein CASRGLASEETQYF.

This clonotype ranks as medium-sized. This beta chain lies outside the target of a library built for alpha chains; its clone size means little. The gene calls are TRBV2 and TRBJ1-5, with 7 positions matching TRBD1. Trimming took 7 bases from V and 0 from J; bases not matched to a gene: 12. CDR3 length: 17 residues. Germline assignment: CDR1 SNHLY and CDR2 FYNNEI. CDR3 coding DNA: TGTGCCAGCACTCCGGGACAGTCGACCTATAGCAATCAGCCCCAGCATTTT. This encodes CASTPGQSTYSNQPQHF. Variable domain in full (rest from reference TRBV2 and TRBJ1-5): EPEVTQTPSHQVTQMGQEVILRCVPISNHLYFYWYRQILGQKVEFLVSFYNNEISEKSEIFDDQFSVERPDGSNFTLKIRSTKLEDSAMYFCASTPGQSTYSNQPQHFGDGTRLSIL.

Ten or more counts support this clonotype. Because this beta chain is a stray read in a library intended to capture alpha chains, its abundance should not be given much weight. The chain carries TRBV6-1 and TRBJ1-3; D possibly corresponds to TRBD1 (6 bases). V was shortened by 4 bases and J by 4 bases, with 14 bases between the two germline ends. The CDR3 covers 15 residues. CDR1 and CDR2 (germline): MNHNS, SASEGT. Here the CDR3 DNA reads TGTGCCAGCAGTGTCCAACAGGGAAGGGGAAACACCATATATTTT. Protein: CASSVQQGRGNTIYF.

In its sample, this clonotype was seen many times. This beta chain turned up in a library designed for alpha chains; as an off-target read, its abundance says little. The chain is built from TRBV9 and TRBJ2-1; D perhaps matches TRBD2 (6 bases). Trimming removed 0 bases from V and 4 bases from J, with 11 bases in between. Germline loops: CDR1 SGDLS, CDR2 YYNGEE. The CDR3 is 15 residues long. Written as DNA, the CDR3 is TGTGCCAGCAGCGTAGATGGGCGGGGATACAATGAGCAGTTCTTC. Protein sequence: CASSVDGRGYNEQFF.

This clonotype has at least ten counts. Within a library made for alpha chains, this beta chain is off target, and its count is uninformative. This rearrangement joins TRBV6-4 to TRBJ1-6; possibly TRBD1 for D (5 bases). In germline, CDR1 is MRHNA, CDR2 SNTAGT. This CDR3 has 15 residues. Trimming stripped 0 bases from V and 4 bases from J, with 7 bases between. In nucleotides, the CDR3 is TGTGCCAGCAGTGACTCGGGGGGGTATAATTCACCCCTCCACTTT. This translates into CASSDSGGYNSPLHF.

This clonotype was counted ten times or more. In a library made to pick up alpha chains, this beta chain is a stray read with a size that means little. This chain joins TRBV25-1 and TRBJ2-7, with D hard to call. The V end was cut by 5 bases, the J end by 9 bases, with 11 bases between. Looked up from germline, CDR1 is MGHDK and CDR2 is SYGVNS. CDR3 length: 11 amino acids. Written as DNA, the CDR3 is TGTGCCAGCAGTAGGGTTGCCCTGCAGTACTTC. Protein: CASSRVALQYF.

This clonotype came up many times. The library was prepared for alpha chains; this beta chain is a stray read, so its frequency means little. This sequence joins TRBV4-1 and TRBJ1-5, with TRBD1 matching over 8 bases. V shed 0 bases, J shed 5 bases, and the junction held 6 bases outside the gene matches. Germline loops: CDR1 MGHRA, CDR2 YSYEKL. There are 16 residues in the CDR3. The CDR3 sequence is CASSQDDRGGYQPQHF. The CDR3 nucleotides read TGCGCCAGCAGCCAAGACGACAGGGGCGGTTATCAGCCCCAGCATTTT.

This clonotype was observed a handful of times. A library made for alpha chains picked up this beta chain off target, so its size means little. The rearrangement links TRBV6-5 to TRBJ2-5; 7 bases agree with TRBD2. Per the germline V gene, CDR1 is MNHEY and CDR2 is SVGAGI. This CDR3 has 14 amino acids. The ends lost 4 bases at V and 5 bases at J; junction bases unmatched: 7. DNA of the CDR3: TGTGCCAGCAGTTTGAGCGGGGTGAATGAGACCCAGTACTTC. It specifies CASSLSGVNETQYF.

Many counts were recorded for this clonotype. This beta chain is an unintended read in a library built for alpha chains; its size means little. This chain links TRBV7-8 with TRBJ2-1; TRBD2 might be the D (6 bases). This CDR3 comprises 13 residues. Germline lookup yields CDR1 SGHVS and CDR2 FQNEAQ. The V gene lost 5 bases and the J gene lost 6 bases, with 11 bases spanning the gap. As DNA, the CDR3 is TGTGCCAGCAGCCGGGGACTCGCCAATGAGCAGTTCTTC. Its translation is CASSRGLANEQFF.

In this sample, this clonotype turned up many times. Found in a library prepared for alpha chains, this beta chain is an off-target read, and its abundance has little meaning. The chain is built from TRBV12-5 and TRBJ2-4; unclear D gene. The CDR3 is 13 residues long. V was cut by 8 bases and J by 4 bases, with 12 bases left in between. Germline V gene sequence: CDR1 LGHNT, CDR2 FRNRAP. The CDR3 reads CASTSSNKNIQYF. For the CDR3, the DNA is TGTGCTAGTACATCCTCAAATAAAAACATTCAGTACTTC.

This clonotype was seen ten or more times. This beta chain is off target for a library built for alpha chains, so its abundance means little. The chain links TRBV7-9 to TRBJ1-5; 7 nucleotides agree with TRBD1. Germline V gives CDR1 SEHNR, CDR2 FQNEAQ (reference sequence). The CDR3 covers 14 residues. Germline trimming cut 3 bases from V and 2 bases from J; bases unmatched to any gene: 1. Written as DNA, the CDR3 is TGTGCCAGCAGCTTCGGACAGGGCAATCAGCCCCAGCATTTT. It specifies CASSFGQGNQPQHF. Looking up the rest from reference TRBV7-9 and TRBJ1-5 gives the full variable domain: DTGVSQNPRHKITKRGQNVTFRCDPISEHNRLYWYRQTLGQGPEFLTYFQNEAQLEKSRLLSDRFSAERPKGSFSTLEIQRTEQGDSAMYLCASSFGQGNQPQHFGDGTRLSIL.

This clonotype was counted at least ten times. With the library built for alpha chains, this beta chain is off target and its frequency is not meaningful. The CDR3 region has the DNA TGTGCCAGCAGCCAAGTACAGGGAGGAGAGACCCAGTACTTC. Encoded protein: CASSQVQGGETQYF. The chain has TRBV4-2 and TRBJ2-5; D could derive from TRBD1 or TRBD2 (6 bases each). The CDR3 extends over 14 amino acids. Per the germline V gene, CDR1 is LGHNA and CDR2 is YNFKEQ. V shed 1 base and J shed 4 bases, with 10 bases lying between them.

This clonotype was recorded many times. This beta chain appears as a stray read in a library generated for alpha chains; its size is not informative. CDR3 nucleotides: TGCAGCGTTGCGACAATTTCAACGTGGGAGCAGTACTTC. Encoded protein: CSVATISTWEQYF. The chain uses TRBV29-1 and TRBJ2-7; no definite D call. The CDR3 is 13 amino acids. Trimming pared 4 bases from V and 7 bases from J, leaving 17 bases between. CDR1 is SQVTM and CDR2 is ANQGSEA in the germline V gene.

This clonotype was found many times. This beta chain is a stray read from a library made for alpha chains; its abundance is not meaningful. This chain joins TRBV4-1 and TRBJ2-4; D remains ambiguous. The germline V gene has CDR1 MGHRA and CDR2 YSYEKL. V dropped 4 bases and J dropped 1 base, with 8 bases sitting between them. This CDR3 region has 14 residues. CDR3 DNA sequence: TGCGCCAGCAGCCTTGAAAGGGCCAAAAACATTCAGTACTTC. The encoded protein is CASSLERAKNIQYF.

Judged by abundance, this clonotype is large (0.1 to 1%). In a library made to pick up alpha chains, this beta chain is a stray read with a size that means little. CDR3 sequence (DNA): TGTGCCAGCAGCCGATTAGGGTCCGCGAACACCGGGGAGCTGTTTTTT. Translated, it gives CASSRLGSANTGELFF. This rearrangement joins TRBV3-1 to TRBJ2-2; D is unresolved. This CDR3 contains 16 residues. Germline values: CDR1 LGHDT, CDR2 YNNKEL (reference sequence). Trimming shortened V by 4 bases and J by 0 bases, and 12 bases separated the two germline ends.

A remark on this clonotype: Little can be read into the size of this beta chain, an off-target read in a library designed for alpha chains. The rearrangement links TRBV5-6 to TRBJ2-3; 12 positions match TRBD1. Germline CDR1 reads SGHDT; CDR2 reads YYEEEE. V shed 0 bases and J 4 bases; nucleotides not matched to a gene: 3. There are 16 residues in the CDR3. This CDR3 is CASSLGDRGQSDTQYF. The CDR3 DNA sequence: TGTGCCAGCAGCTTGGGGGACAGGGGGCAATCAGATACGCAGTATTTT. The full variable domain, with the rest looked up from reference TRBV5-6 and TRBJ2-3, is DAGVTQSPTHLIKTRGQQVTLRCSPKSGHDTVSWYQQALGQGPQFIFQYYEEEERQRGNFPDRFSGHQFPNYSSELNVNALLLGDSALYLCASSLGDRGQSDTQYFGPGTRLTVL.

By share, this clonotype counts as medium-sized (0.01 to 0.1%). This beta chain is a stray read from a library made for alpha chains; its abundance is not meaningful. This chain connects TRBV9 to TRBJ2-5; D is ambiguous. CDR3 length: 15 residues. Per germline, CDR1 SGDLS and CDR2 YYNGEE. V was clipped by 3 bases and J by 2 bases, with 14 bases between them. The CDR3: CASSAVGPLQETQYF. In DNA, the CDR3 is TGTGCCAGCAGCGCCGTTGGGCCGCTTCAAGAGACCCAGTACTTC.

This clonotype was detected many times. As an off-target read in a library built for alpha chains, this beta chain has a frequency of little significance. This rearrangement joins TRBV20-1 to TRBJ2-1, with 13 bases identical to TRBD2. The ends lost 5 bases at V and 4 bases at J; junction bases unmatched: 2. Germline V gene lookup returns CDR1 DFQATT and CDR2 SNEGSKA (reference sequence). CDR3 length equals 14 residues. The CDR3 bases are TGCAGTGCTGAGACTAGCGGGAGGTACAATGAGCAGTTCTTC. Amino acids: CSAETSGRYNEQFF.

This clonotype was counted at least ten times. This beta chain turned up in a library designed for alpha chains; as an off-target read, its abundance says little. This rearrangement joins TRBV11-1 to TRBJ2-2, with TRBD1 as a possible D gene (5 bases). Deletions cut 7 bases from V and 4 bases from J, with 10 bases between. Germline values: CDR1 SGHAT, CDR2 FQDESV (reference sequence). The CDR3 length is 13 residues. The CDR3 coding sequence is TGTGCCAGCACAGGGTTCGGCACCGGGGAGCTGTTTTTT. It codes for CASTGFGTGELFF.

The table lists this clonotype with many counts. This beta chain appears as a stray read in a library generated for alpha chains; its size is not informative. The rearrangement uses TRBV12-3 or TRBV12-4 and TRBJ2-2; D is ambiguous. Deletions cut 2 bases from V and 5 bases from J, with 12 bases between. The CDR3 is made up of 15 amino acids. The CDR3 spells CASSLSRTLTGELFF. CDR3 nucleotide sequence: TGTGCCAGCAGTTTAAGTAGGACCCTAACCGGGGAGCTGTTTTTT.